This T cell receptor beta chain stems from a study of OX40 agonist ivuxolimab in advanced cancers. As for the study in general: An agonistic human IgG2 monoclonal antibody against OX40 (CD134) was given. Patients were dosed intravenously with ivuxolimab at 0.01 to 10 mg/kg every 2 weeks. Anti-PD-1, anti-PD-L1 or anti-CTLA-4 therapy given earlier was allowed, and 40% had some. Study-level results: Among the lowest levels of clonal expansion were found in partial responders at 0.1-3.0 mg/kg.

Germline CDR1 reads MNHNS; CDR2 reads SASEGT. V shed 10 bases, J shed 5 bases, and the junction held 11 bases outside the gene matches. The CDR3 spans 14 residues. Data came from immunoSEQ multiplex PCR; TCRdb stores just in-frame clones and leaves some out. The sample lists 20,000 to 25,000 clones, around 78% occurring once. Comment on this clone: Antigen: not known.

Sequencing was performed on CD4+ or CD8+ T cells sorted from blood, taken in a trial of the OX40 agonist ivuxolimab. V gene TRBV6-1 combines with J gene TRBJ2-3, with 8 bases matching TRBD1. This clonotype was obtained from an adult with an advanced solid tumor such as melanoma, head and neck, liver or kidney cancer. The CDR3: CAIAPGQVEDTQYF. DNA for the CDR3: TGTGCCATAGCACCGGGACAGGTAGAAGATACGCAGTATTTT.